The 10 T cell receptor beta chains presented below share a single source sample, sequenced in a study of OX40 agonist ivuxolimab in advanced cancers. Libraries were prepared by immunoSEQ multiplex PCR; TCRdb keeps only in-frame clonotypes and omits some of them. The data show over 65,000 clones, roughly nine tenths seen once. The sequences come from CD4+ or CD8+ T cells sorted from blood, collected in a trial of the OX40 agonist ivuxolimab. These receptors were collected from an adult with an advanced solid tumor such as melanoma, head and neck, liver or kidney cancer.

J is TRBJ1-1 and V is TRBV7-9; D gene ambiguous. CDR1 is SEHNR, CDR2 FQNEAQ, per germline (reference sequence). The CDR3 runs 13 residues. Trimming took off 8 bases at V and 8 bases at J, with 18 bases between the two ends. The CDR3 loop is CASVLRTVEEAFF. The CDR3 coding sequence is TGTGCCAGCGTGCTCCGGACTGTCGAAGAAGCTTTCTTT.

The chain has TRBV4-1 and TRBJ2-5; D uncertain. The length of the CDR3 is 16 residues. Trimming took 0 bases from V and 1 from J, leaving 12 bases between them. Germline loops: CDR1 MGHRA, CDR2 YSYEKL. The CDR3 DNA follows: TGCGCCAGCAGCCAAGAAGGGTCGGGTCTCCAAGAGACCCAGTACTTC. Protein product: CASSQEGSGLQETQYF.

The chain uses TRBV29-1 and TRBJ2-7; tentatively, D is TRBD1 (6 bases). This CDR3 is built from 12 residues. The germline CDR1 and CDR2 sequences are SQVTM and ANQGSEA. The CDR3 DNA reads as TGCACGTCCCTCAGGGGACGGGACGAGCAGTACTTC. It codes for CTSLRGRDEQYF.

V gene TRBV6-6 combines with J gene TRBJ2-3; TRBD1 or TRBD2 may be the D gene (5 bases each). The CDR3 consists of 16 residues. V was shortened by 0 bases and J by 8 bases, with 18 bases between the two germline ends. The germline V gene has CDR1 MNHNY and CDR2 SVGAGI (reference sequence). CDR3 sequence: CASSYSGVGVWGTQYF. DNA of the CDR3: TGTGCCAGCAGTTACTCGGGGGTAGGAGTCTGGGGTACGCAGTATTTT.

The chain couples TRBV28 to TRBJ2-7, with D maybe TRBD2 (6 bases). CDR3 length: 16 amino acids. CDR1 is MDHEN, CDR2 SYDVKM, per germline. The germline V and J ends were trimmed by 1 base and 13 bases, with 26 bases remaining between them. The CDR3 nucleotides read TGTGCCAGCAGTTTATCTTCAGGAGGGGCCCTCCGAAGGGATTACTTC. Translation gives CASSLSSGGALRRDYF.

This chain connects TRBV6-1 to TRBJ1-1; weak D call: TRBD1 (6 bases). Germline V gene sequence: CDR1 MNHNS, CDR2 SASEGT. The CDR3 runs to 15 residues. Trimming stripped 7 bases from V and 4 bases from J, with 19 bases between. The CDR3 protein is CASKGRGTGITEAFF. CDR3 sequence (DNA): TGTGCCAGCAAGGGCAGGGGCACTGGGATCACTGAAGCTTTCTTT.

The chain uses TRBV5-4 and TRBJ2-1; perhaps TRBD1 as D (6 bases). Trimming removed 0 bases from V and 6 bases from J, with 16 bases in between. The CDR3 is 16 residues long. The germline gives CDR1 SGHNT, CDR2 YYREEE (reference sequence). The CDR3 region has the DNA TGTGCCAGCAGCTTGGGGACAGTTGGCCTTTTCAATGAGCAGTTCTTC. It yields the protein CASSLGTVGLFNEQFF.

This clone came up a few times. The rearrangement links TRBV28 to TRBJ1-2; tentatively, D is TRBD1 (6 bases). CDR3 size: 16 residues. CDR1 and CDR2 (germline): MDHEN, SYDVKM. Trimming stripped 0 bases from V and 5 bases from J, with 16 bases between. In nucleotides, the CDR3 is TGTGCCAGCAGTTTATGGACACAGGGCTTCGGGTATGGCTACACCTTC. Its protein is CASSLWTQGFGYGYTF.

The chain combines TRBV2 with TRBJ2-3, with 9 bases identical to TRBD1. Germline CDR1 SNHLY, CDR2 FYNNEI. CDR3 size: 19 residues. J gave up 3 bases and V 8 bases, and 21 bases lay outside the gene matches. Written as DNA, the CDR3 is TGTGCCAGCGGGGTCCGCGGACAGGGGCAAAAGAGGGGGACAGATACGCAGTATTTT. It specifies CASGVRGQGQKRGTDTQYF.

The chain carries TRBV2 and TRBJ1-1; a possible D gene is TRBD1 (5 bases). From germline, CDR1 is SNHLY and CDR2 FYNNEI. This CDR3 spans 15 amino acids. Trimming removed 0 bases from V and 4 bases from J, with 12 bases in between. The CDR3 protein is CASSEAMGRSTEAFF. CDR3 in DNA: TGTGCCAGCAGTGAAGCGATGGGGCGGTCCACTGAAGCTTTCTTT.